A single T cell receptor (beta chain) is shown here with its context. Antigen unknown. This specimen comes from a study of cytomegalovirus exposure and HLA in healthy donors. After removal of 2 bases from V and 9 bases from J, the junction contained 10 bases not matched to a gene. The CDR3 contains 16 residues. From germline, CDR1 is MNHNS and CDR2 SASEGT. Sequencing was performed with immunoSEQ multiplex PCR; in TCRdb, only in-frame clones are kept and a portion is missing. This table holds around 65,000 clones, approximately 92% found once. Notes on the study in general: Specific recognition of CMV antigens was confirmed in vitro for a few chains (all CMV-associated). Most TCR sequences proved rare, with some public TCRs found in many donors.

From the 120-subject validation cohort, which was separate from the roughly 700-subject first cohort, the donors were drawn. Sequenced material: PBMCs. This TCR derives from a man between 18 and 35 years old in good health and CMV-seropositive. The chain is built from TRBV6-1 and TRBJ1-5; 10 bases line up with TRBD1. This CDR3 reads CASSETPGQGYLPQHF. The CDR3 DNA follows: TGTGCCAGCAGTGAAACCCCGGGACAGGGGTATTTGCCCCAGCATTTT.